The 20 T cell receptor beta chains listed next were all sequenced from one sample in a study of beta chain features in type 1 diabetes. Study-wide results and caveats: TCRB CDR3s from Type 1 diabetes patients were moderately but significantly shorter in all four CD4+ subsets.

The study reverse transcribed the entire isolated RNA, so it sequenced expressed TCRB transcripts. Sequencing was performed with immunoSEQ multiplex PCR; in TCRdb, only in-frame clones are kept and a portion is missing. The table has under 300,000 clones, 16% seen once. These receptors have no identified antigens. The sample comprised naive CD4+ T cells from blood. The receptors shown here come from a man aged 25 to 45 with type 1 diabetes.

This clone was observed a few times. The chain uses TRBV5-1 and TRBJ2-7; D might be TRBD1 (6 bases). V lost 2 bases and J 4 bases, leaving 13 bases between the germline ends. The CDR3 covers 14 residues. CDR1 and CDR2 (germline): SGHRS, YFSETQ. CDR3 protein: CASSFEGTQYEQYF. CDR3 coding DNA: TGCGCCAGCAGCTTCGAAGGGACACAATACGAGCAGTACTTC.

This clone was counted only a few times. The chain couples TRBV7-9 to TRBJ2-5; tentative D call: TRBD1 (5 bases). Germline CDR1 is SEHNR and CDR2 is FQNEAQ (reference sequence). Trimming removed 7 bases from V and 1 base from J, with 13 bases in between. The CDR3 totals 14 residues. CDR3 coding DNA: TGTGCCAGCATGGCAGGGCCCTCCCAAGAGACCCAGTACTTC. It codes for CASMAGPSQETQYF.

The CDR3 here is CSARVAAEAFF. CDR3 sequence (DNA): TGCAGTGCTAGAGTCGCGGCAGAGGCTTTCTTT. This sequence joins TRBV20-1 and TRBJ1-1; D remains ambiguous. Trimming took 1 base from V and 11 from J, leaving 11 bases between them. CDR3 length: 11 residues. Germline lookup yields CDR1 DFQATT and CDR2 SNEGSKA (reference sequence).

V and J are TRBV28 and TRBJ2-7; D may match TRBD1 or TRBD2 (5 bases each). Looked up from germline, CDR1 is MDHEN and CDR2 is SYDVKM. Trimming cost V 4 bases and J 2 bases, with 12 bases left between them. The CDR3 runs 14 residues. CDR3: CASSYRDGTYEQYF. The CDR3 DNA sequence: TGTGCCAGCAGTTACCGGGACGGGACCTACGAGCAGTACTTC.

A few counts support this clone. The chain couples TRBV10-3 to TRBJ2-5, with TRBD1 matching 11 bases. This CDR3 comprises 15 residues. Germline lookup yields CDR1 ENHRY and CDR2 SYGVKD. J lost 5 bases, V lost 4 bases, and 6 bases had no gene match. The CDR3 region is CAISGGQGAMETQYF. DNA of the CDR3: TGTGCCATCAGTGGTGGACAGGGGGCGATGGAGACCCAGTACTTC.

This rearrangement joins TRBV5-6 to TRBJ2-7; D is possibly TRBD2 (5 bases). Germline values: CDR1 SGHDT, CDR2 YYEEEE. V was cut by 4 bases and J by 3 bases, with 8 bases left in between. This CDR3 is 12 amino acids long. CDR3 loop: CASSPDYYEQYF. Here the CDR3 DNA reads TGTGCCAGCAGCCCAGACTACTACGAGCAGTACTTC.

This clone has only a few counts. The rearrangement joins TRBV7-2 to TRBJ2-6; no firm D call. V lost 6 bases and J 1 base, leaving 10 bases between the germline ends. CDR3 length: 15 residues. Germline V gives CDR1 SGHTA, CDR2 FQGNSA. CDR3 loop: CASRPVGSGANVLTF. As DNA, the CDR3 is TGTGCCAGCAGGCCTGTAGGGTCTGGGGCCAACGTCCTGACTTTC.

The CDR3, as DNA: TGTGCCAGCAGCTTGCCGGGACCGACGTACGAGCAGTACTTC. Protein: CASSLPGPTYEQYF. V usage is TRBV28 and J usage is TRBJ2-7, with D possibly called TRBD1 or TRBD2 (5 bases each). Trimming stripped 6 bases from V and 4 bases from J, with 16 bases between. Looked up from germline, CDR1 is MDHEN and CDR2 is SYDVKM. The CDR3 contains 14 residues.

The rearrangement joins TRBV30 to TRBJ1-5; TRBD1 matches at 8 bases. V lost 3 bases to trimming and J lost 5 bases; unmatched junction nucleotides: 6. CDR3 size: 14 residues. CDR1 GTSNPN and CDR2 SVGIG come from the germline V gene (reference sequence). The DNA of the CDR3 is TGTGCCTGGAGGGGACAGGTAAGAGATCAGCCCCAGCATTTT. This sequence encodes CAWRGQVRDQPQHF.

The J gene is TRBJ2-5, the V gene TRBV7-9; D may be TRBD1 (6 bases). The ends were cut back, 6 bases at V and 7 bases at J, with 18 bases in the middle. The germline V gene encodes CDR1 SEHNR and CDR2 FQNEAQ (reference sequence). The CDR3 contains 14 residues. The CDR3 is CASRPTGPSGTQYF. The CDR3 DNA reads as TGTGCCAGCAGACCTACAGGGCCCAGCGGGACCCAGTACTTC.

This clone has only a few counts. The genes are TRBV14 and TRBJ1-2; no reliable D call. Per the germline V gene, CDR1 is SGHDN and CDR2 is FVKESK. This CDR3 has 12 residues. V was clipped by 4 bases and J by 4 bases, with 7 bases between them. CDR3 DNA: TGTGCCAGCAGCCCTACGGGCTATGGCTACACCTTC. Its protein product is CASSPTGYGYTF.

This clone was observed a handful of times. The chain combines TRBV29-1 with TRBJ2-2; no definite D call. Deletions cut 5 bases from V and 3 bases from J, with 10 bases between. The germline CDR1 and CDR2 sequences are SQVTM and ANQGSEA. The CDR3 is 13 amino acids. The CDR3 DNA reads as TGCAGCGTTAAAGGGCTCTACACCGGGGAGCTGTTTTTT. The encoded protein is CSVKGLYTGELFF.

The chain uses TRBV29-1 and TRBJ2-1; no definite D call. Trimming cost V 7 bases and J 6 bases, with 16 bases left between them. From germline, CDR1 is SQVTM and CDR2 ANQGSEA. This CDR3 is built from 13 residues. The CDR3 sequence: CSAVRNTGNEQFF. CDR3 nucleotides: TGCAGCGCCGTACGAAATACGGGCAATGAGCAGTTCTTC.

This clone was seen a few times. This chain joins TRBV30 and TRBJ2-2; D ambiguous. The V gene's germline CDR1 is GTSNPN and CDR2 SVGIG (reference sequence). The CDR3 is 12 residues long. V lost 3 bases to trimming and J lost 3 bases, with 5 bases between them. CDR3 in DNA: TGTGCCTGGAGGCTATACACCGGGGAGCTGTTTTTT. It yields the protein CAWRLYTGELFF.

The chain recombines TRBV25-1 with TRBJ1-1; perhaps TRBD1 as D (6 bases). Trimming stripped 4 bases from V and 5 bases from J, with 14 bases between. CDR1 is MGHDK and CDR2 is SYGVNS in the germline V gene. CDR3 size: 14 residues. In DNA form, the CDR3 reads TGTGCCAGCAGTGCTCGAAGGGGGAAGACTGAAGCTTTCTTT. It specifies CASSARRGKTEAFF.

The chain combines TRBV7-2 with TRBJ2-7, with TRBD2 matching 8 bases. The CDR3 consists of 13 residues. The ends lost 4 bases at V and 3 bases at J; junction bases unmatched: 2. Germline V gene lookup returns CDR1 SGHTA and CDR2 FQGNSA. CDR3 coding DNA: TGTGCCAGCAGCTCAGGGACTAGCTACGAGCAGTACTTC. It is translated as CASSSGTSYEQYF.

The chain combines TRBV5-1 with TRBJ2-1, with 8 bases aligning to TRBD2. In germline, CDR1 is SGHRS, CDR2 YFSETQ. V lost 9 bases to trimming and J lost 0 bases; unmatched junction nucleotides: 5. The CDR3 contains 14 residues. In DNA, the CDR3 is TGCGCCACCCGACTAGCGAGCTCCTACAATGAGCAGTTCTTC. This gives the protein CATRLASSYNEQFF.

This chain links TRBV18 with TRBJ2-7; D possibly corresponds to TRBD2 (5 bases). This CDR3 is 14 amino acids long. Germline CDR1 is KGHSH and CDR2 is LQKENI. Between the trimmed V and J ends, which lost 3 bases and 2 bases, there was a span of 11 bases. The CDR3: CASSPERSTYEQYF. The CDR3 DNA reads TGTGCCAGCTCACCCGAGCGGAGCACCTACGAGCAGTACTTC.

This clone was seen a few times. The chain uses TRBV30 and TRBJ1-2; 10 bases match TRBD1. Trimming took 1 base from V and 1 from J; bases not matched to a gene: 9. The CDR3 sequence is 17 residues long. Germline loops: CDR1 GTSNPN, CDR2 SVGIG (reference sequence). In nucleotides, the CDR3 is TGTGCCTGGAGTGAAGGGACAGGGGAGTCCTTTAACTATGGCTACACCTTC. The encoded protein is CAWSEGTGESFNYGYTF.

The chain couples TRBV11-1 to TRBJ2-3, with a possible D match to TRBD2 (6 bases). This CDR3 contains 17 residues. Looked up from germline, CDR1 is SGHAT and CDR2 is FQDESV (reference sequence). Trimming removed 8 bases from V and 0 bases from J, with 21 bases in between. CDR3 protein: CASRLGLGERSTDTQYF. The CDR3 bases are TGTGCCAGCCGCCTGGGACTCGGAGAGCGGAGCACAGATACGCAGTATTTT.